These 9 T cell receptor beta chains share one sample of origin, sequenced in a study of human T cells and chemical hapten exposure. Specified time point: patch test 2, 6 weeks after DPC sensitization. Treatment defined: therapeutic diphenylcyclopropenone sensitization with weekly scalp DPC. TCRdb recomputed calls from the RACE reads with MiXCR, one row per CDR3 protein. This table holds tens of thousands of distinct CDR3 sequences, 3% to 3.5% found once. Sequences were derived from whole blood, sampled in connection with sensitization to the hapten diphenylcyclopropenone (DPC). The receptors originated from a middle-aged man with alopecia areata. Some clones in this sample may be carry-over from other donors' samples.

This clonotype was seen at least ten times. The J gene is TRBJ2-1, the V gene TRBV20-1, with D uncertain. The V and J ends lost 0 bases and 6 bases respectively, with 6 bases between them. The CDR3 has 12 amino acids. Germline-derived CDR1 and CDR2 are DFQATT and SNEGSKA (reference sequence). Written as DNA, the CDR3 is TGCAGTGCTAGAGATGCGGCCAATGAGCAGTTCTTC. The encoded protein is CSARDAANEQFF.

In this sample, this clonotype turned up many times. The chain has TRBV5-1 and TRBJ1-6; D not certain. Germline V CDR1 and CDR2: SGHRS, YFSETQ. CDR3 length equals 14 residues. Trimming stripped 1 base from V and 5 bases from J, with 7 bases between. The CDR3 nucleotides are TGCGCCAGCAGCTTGCCCGCGGATAATTCACCCCTCCACTTT. This codes for CASSLPADNSPLHF.

This clonotype was seen ten or more times. This chain connects TRBV28 to TRBJ2-4; 9 bases align to TRBD2. V shed 6 bases and J 0 bases; nucleotides not matched to a gene: 9. The V gene's germline CDR1 is MDHEN and CDR2 SYDVKM. The CDR3 covers 17 residues. CDR3 residues: CASRLGGSGRAKNIQYF. The CDR3 DNA is TGTGCCAGCAGATTGGGGGGTAGCGGGAGAGCCAAAAACATTCAGTACTTC.

Many counts were recorded for this clonotype. V gene TRBV4-3 combines with J gene TRBJ2-3; TRBD2 agrees at 12 bases. With V trimmed by 0 bases and J by 6 bases, 10 bases remained unmatched. In germline, CDR1 is LGHNA, CDR2 YSLEER. This CDR3 is 18 amino acids long. The CDR3 bases are TGCGCCAGCAGCCAAGATGGAGGGACTAGCGGGTCCAGGGATACGCAGTATTTT. It is translated as CASSQDGGTSGSRDTQYF.

This clonotype was detected ten times or more. The chain joins TRBV9 to TRBJ2-5; 10 nucleotides agree with TRBD2. Germline V CDR1 and CDR2: SGDLS, YYNGEE. V shed 0 bases and J 2 bases; nucleotides not matched to a gene: 7. This CDR3 has 17 amino acids. In nucleotides, the CDR3 is TGTGCCAGCAGCGTAGCTATTAGCGGGAGGAGGCAAGAGACCCAGTACTTC. Amino acid sequence: CASSVAISGRRQETQYF.

The CDR3 DNA follows: TGTGCCAGCAGCCAAGATTGGCGGACAGGGGGCGGGAACACTGAAGCTTTCTTT. It yields the protein CASSQDWRTGGGNTEAFF. The chain combines TRBV14 with TRBJ1-1, with TRBD1 identical over 11 bases. The germline V gene encodes CDR1 SGHDN and CDR2 FVKESK. This CDR3 has 18 amino acids. J was trimmed by 1 base and V by 0 bases; bases with no gene match: 7.

This clonotype was counted at least ten times. The chain couples TRBV19 to TRBJ2-7; D gene unclear. The V end lost 6 bases, the J end lost 0 bases, and 9 bases lay between the germline ends. Germline values: CDR1 LNHDA, CDR2 SQIVND (reference sequence). The CDR3 consists of 13 residues. The CDR3 nucleotides read TGTGCCAGTAGGATGCGGAACTCCTACGAGCAGTACTTC. It yields the protein CASRMRNSYEQYF.

In this sample, this clonotype turned up many times. This chain joins TRBV14 and TRBJ2-7, with D perhaps TRBD1 (6 bases). V was cut by 1 base and J by 7 bases, with 17 bases left in between. The CDR3 spans 15 residues. CDR1 and CDR2 (germline): SGHDN, FVKESK. The CDR3 DNA is TGTGCCAGCAGCCAAGTCGGACAGACCATTGTGGAGCAGTACTTC. The encoded protein is CASSQVGQTIVEQYF.

This clonotype was counted many times. The rearrangement links TRBV20-1 to TRBJ2-3, with 7 bases identical to TRBD1. V was clipped by 6 bases and J by 0 bases; unmatched bases: 12. The germline gives CDR1 DFQATT, CDR2 SNEGSKA (reference sequence). The CDR3 extends over 16 amino acids. CDR3 nucleotides: TGCAGTGCCCCAAATTACAGGGGAGAGAGCACAGATACGCAGTATTTT. It yields the protein CSAPNYRGESTDTQYF.